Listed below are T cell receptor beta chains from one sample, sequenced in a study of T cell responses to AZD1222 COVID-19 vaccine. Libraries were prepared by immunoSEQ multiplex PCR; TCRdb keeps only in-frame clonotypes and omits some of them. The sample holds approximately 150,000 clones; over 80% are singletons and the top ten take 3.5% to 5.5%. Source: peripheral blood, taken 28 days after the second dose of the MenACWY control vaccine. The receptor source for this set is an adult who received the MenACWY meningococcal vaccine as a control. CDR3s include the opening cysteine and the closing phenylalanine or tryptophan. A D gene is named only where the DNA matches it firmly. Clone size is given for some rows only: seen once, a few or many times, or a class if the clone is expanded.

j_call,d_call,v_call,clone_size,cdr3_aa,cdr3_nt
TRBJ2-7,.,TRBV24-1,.,CATSDGSAYEQYF,TGTGCCACCAGTGATGGTTCGGCCTACGAGCAGTACTTC
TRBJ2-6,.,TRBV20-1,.,CSASPFPGVTGANVLTF,TGCAGTGCTAGTCCCTTTCCCGGGGTAACTGGGGCCAACGTCCTGACTTTC
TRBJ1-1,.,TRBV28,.,CASRQVRAEAFF,TGTGCCAGCAGGCAGGTAAGGGCTGAAGCTTTCTTT
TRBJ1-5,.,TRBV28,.,CASFAVPNQPQHF,TGTGCCAGCTTCGCAGTGCCGAATCAGCCCCAGCATTTT
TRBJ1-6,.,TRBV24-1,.,CAPLDSPLHF,TGTGCCCCTCTGGATTCACCCCTCCACTTT
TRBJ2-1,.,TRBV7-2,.,CASSLERIEQFF,TGTGCCAGCAGCTTAGAGCGAATCGAGCAGTTCTTC
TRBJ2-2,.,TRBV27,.,CASSSGRGTGELFF,TGTGCCAGCAGTTCCGGCCGGGGCACCGGGGAGCTGTTTTTT
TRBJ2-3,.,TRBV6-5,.,CASVKLGVGKEQYF,TGTGCCAGCGTAAAGTTAGGGGTCGGGAAGGAGCAGTATTTT
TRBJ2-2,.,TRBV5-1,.,CASSFTGGLTGELFF,TGCGCCAGCAGCTTCACGGGCGGATTAACCGGGGAGCTGTTTTTT
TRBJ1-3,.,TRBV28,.,CASSLVAGISSGNTIYF,TGTGCCAGCAGTTTAGTGGCAGGGATTTCCTCTGGAAACACCATATATTTT
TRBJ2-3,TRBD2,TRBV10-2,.,CASSERSGSSGSRHTQYF,TGCGCCAGCAGTGAGAGATCCGGGTCTAGCGGGAGTAGGCATACGCAGTATTTT
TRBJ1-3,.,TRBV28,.,CASSLVSGNTIYF,TGTGCCAGCAGTTTGGTCTCTGGAAACACCATATATTTT
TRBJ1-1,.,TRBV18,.,CASSLAKEGTEAFF,TGTGCCAGCTCACTGGCCAAAGAAGGCACTGAAGCTTTCTTT
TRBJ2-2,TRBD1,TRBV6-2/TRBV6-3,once,CASSETGAGELFF,TGTGCCAGCAGCGAGACAGGGGCCGGGGAGCTGTTTTTT
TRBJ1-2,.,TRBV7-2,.,CASSLQPQQSHGYTF,TGTGCCAGCAGCTTACAACCCCAGCAGTCCCACGGCTACACCTTC
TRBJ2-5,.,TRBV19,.,CASSVERYQETQYF,TGTGCCAGTAGTGTCGAGAGGTACCAAGAGACCCAGTACTTC
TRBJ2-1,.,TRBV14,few,CASSQGQGRKNEQFF,TGTGCCAGCAGCCAAGGGCAGGGCAGAAAAAATGAGCAGTTCTTC
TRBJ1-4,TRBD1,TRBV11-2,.,CASSGHRGGEKLFF,TGTGCCAGCAGCGGACACAGGGGAGGGGAAAAACTGTTTTTT
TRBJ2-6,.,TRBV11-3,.,CASSLSAGSGANVLTF,TGTGCCAGCAGCTTAAGTGCCGGCTCTGGGGCCAACGTCCTGACTTTC
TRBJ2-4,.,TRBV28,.,CAAASENIQYF,TGTGCCGCAGCCTCCGAGAACATTCAGTACTTC
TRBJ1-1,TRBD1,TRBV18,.,CASSQGQRNTEAFF,TGTGCCAGCTCCCAGGGACAGCGGAACACTGAAGCTTTCTTT
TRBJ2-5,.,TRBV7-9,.,CASSFQETQYF,TGTGCCAGCAGCTTCCAAGAGACCCAGTACTTC
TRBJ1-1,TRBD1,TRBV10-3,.,CAISDRGRSEAFF,TGTGCCATCTCGGACAGGGGGCGGTCTGAAGCTTTCTTT
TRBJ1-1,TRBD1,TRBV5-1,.,CASSSFTGGNTEAFF,TGCGCCAGCAGCTCCTTTACAGGGGGCAACACTGAAGCTTTCTTT
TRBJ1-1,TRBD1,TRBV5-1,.,CASSLGRTGEGEAFF,TGCGCCAGCAGCTTGGGGCGGACAGGGGAGGGTGAAGCTTTCTTT
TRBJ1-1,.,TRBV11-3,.,CASSLGGNTEAFF,TGTGCCAGCAGCTTAGGAGGGAACACTGAAGCTTTCTTT
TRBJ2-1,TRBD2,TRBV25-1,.,CASSESSGGSYNEQFF,TGTGCCAGCAGTGAGTCCAGCGGGGGATCCTACAATGAGCAGTTCTTC
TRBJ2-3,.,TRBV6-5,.,CASKLPGTDTQYF,TGTGCCAGCAAACTTCCAGGGACAGATACGCAGTATTTT
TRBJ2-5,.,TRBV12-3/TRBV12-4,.,CASSRGTFGTQYF,TGTGCCAGCAGCCGGGGGACATTCGGGACCCAGTACTTC
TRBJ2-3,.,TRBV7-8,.,CASSLEDSFTDTQYF,TGTGCCAGCAGCTTAGAGGACAGTTTCACAGATACGCAGTATTTT
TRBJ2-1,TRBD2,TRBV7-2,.,CASSLVIRPGGPEREQFF,TGTGCCAGCAGCTTAGTAATCCGGCCGGGAGGGCCGGAGAGAGAGCAGTTCTTC
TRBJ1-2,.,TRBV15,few,CATSSDTGGYGYTF,TGTGCCACCAGCAGTGACACGGGAGGCTATGGCTACACCTTC
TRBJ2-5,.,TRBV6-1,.,CASSEAGKETQYF,TGTGCCAGCAGTGAAGCGGGTAAAGAGACCCAGTACTTC
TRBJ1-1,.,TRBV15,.,CATSRDPRGNTEAFF,TGTGCCACCAGCAGAGATCCGCGGGGGAACACTGAAGCTTTCTTT
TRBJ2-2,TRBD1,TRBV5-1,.,CASSLTGTGKSGELFF,TGCGCCAGCAGCCTCACCGGGACAGGGAAATCCGGGGAGCTGTTTTTT
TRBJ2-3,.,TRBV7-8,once,CASSPRVGRNTDTQYF,TGTGCCAGCAGCCCGAGGGTTGGACGGAACACAGATACGCAGTATTTT
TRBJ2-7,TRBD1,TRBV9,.,CASSVGGTGRDEQYF,TGTGCCAGCAGCGTAGGTGGGACAGGGCGGGACGAGCAGTACTTC
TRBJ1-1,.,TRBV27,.,CASRGNLNTEAFF,TGTGCCAGCAGGGGTAATTTGAACACTGAAGCTTTCTTT
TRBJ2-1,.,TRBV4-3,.,CASSQDLNRMVEQFF,TGCGCCAGCAGCCAAGATCTTAACAGGATGGTCGAGCAGTTCTTC
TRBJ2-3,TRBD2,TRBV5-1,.,CASSPGLAGGGDTQYF,TGCGCCAGCAGCCCGGGACTAGCGGGAGGTGGGGATACGCAGTATTTT
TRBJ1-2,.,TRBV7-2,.,CASSLGLDSNYGYTF,TGTGCCAGCAGCTTAGGACTCGACAGTAACTATGGCTACACCTTC
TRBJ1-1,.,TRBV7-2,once,CASSSSRENTEAFF,TGTGCCAGCAGCTCCTCTAGGGAGAACACTGAAGCTTTCTTT
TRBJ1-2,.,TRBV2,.,CASSEGQAVLFGNYGYTF,TGTGCCAGCAGTGAAGGGCAGGCGGTCCTTTTTGGCAACTATGGCTACACCTTC
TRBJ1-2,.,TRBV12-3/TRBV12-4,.,CASSPPDYGYTF,TGTGCCAGCAGTCCGCCCGACTATGGCTACACCTTC
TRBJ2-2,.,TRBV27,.,CASSIRGAGELFF,TGTGCCAGCAGTATCAGGGGGGCCGGGGAGCTGTTTTTT
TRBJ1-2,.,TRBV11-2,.,CASSPNPGADYGYTF,TGTGCCAGCAGCCCTAACCCGGGGGCCGACTATGGCTACACCTTC
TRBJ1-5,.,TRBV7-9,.,CASSPGPTDLGQPQHF,TGTGCCAGCAGCCCCGGGCCGACAGACCTCGGTCAGCCCCAGCATTTT
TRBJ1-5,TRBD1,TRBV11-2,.,CASNKGARQPQHF,TGTGCCAGCAATAAGGGGGCAAGGCAGCCCCAGCATTTT
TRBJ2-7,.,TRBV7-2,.,CASTRDTPYEQYF,TGTGCCAGCACCAGGGACACCCCCTACGAGCAGTACTTC
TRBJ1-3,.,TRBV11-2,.,CASSLQLSGNTIYF,TGTGCCAGCAGCTTACAGCTCTCTGGAAACACCATATATTTT
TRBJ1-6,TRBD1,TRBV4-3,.,CASSVGTGESSPLHF,TGCGCCAGCAGCGTCGGGACAGGGGAAAGTTCACCCCTCCACTTT
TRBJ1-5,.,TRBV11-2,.,CASSFDTYQPQHF,TGTGCCAGCAGCTTCGACACTTATCAGCCCCAGCATTTT
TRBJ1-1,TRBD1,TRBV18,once,CASSPGQGEAFF,TGTGCCAGCTCACCGGGACAGGGGGAAGCTTTCTTT
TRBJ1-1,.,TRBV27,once,CASSPYGPRPAEAFF,TGTGCCAGCAGTCCCTACGGACCCAGGCCGGCTGAAGCTTTCTTT
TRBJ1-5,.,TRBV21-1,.,CARTGSNQPQHF,TGTGCCCGGACAGGGAGCAATCAGCCCCAGCATTTT
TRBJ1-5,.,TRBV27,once,CASSSLGRDSNQPQHF,TGTGCCAGCAGTTCGTTAGGACGGGATAGCAATCAGCCCCAGCATTTT
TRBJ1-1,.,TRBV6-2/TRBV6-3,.,CASSTGDMNTEAFF,TGTGCCAGCAGTACTGGGGACATGAACACTGAAGCTTTCTTT